Shown below are 9 T cell receptor beta chains from a single sample sequenced in a study of shared clonotypes between healthy human individuals. TCRdb keeps only in-frame clones here, not all; method: immunoSEQ multiplex PCR. The profile shows 550,000 to 700,000 clones, roughly 72% of them singletons. Material for sequencing was memory CD4+ T cells sorted from blood. The sample's subset: CD45RA-negative fraction. The receptors stem from a woman younger than 45 in good health.

The V and J genes are TRBV29-1 and TRBJ1-4; D unclear. The ends were cut back, 6 bases at V and 2 bases at J, with 13 bases in the middle. The CDR3 is 14 amino acids. Looked up from germline, CDR1 is SQVTM and CDR2 is ANQGSEA. CDR3 residues: CSVRRSRTNEKLFF. The DNA of the CDR3 is TGCAGCGTGCGCAGGTCCCGCACTAATGAAAAACTGTTTTTT.

This rearrangement joins TRBV28 to TRBJ1-1; possible D gene TRBD1, 5 bases. V was pared by 5 bases and J by 1 base, with 14 bases between. This CDR3 region has 15 residues. Germline V gene data show CDR1 as MDHEN and CDR2 as SYDVKM. The CDR3 DNA reads TGTGCCAGCAGTAAACCGGGACTCCGGAACACTGAAGCTTTCTTT. This gives the protein CASSKPGLRNTEAFF.

This clone turned up a few times. This chain uses TRBV28 with TRBJ2-7; 7 bases match TRBD2. This CDR3 has 15 amino acids. Trimming at V came to 0 bases and at J to 6 bases, leaving 8 bases not matched to a gene. Germline V gene data show CDR1 as MDHEN and CDR2 as SYDVKM. CDR3 bases: TGTGCCAGCAGTTTATGGGGAGGGAGTGCGAGCGAGCAGTACTTC. Amino acid sequence: CASSLWGGSASEQYF.

In regard to this clone: This same CDR3 is encoded by further DNA sequences in the sample. This chain connects TRBV2 to TRBJ1-2; TRBD1 matches 8 bases. The CDR3 totals 13 residues. V trimming: 3 bases; J trimming: 7 bases; junction bases outside the gene matches: 4. Germline V gives CDR1 SNHLY, CDR2 FYNNEI. CDR3 DNA sequence: TGTGCCAGCAGTGAGACAGGGGATAGTGGCTACACCTTC. As protein: CASSETGDSGYTF.

The chain combines TRBV5-1 with TRBJ1-1; no clear D gene. Trimming pared 1 base from V and 8 bases from J, leaving 12 bases between. CDR1 SGHRS and CDR2 YFSETQ come from the germline V gene. CDR3 length equals 13 residues. The CDR3 here is CASSLPEGSEAFF. The CDR3 region has the DNA TGCGCCAGCAGCTTGCCTGAGGGATCCGAAGCTTTCTTT. Drawing the rest from reference TRBV5-1 and TRBJ1-1, the complete variable domain is KAGVTQTPRYLIKTRGQQVTLSCSPISGHRSVSWYQQTPGQGLQFLFEYFSETQRNKGNFPGRFSGRQFSNSRSEMNVSTLELGDSALYLCASSLPEGSEAFFGQGTRLTVV.

This rearrangement joins TRBV2 to TRBJ2-7; D unresolved. This CDR3 has 12 residues. Trimming cost V 4 bases and J 1 base, with 5 bases left between them. Germline V gene lookup returns CDR1 SNHLY and CDR2 FYNNEI. CDR3 loop: CASSVTSYEQYF. The CDR3, as DNA: TGTGCCAGCAGTGTGACATCCTACGAGCAGTACTTC.

This clone was counted a few times. The chain employs TRBV2 and TRBJ2-2, with TRBD1 matching over 11 bases. Per germline, CDR1 SNHLY and CDR2 FYNNEI. V was clipped by 4 bases and J by 6 bases; unmatched bases: 4. CDR3 size: 15 residues. In DNA, the CDR3 is TGTGCCAGCAGTGGGACAGGGGGCGTCTCCGGGGAGCTGTTTTTT. It codes for CASSGTGGVSGELFF.

This rearrangement joins TRBV10-3 to TRBJ1-5; D unresolved. The length of the CDR3 is 13 residues. V lost 6 bases and J 1 base, leaving 7 bases between the germline ends. The V gene's germline CDR1 is ENHRY and CDR2 SYGVKD. The CDR3 sequence is CAIRGASNQPQHF. DNA of the CDR3: TGTGCCATCAGGGGAGCCAGCAATCAGCCCCAGCATTTT.

The V gene is TRBV11-2, the J gene TRBJ2-2, with no clear D. Germline values: CDR1 SGHAT, CDR2 FQNNGV. This CDR3 is 17 amino acids long. The V and J ends lost 5 bases and 3 bases respectively, with 19 bases between them. CDR3 amino acids: CASSPRQAPSDTGELFF. The CDR3 DNA reads TGTGCCAGCAGCCCCCGGCAGGCCCCCTCCGACACCGGGGAGCTGTTTTTT.